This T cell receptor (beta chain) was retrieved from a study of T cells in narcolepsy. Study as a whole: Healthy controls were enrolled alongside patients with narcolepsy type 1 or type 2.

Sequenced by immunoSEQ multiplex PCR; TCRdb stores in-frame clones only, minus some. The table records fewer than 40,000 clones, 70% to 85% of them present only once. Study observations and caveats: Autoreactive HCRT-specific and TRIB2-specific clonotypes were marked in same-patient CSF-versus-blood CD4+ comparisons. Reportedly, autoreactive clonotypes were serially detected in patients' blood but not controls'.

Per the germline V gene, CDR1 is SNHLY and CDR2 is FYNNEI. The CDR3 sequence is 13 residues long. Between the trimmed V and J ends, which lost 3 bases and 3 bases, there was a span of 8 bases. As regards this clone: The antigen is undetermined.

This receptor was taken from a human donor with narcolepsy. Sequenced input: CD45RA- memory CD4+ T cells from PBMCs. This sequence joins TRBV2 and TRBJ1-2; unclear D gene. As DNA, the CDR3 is TGTGCCAGCAGTGATAAGTTATACTATGGCTACACCTTC. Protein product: CASSDKLYYGYTF. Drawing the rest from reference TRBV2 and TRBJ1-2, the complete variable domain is EPEVTQTPSHQVTQMGQEVILRCVPISNHLYFYWYRQILGQKVEFLVSFYNNEISEKSEIFDDQFSVERPDGSNFTLKIRSTKLEDSAMYFCASSDKLYYGYTFGSGTRLTVV.